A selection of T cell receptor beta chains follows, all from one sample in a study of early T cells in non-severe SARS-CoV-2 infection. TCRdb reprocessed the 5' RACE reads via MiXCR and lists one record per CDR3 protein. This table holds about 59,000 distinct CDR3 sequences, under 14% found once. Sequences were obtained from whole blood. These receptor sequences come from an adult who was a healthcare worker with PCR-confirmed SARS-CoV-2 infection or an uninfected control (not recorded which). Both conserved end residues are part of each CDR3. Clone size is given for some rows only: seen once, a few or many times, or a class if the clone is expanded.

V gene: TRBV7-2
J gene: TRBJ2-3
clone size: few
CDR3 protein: CASSSSRGTDTQYF

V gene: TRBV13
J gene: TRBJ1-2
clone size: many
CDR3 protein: CASSRQVWDGYTF

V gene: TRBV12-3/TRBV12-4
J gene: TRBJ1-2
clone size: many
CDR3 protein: CASSLALGAGIGYGYTF

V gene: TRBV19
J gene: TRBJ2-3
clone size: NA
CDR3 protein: CASRNRDFLTDTQYF

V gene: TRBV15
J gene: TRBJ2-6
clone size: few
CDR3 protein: CATSREWGTLSGANVLTF

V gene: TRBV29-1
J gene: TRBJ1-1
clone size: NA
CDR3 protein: CSVNQGRNTEAFF

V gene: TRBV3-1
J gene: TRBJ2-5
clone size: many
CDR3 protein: CASSHRLSGGKETQYF

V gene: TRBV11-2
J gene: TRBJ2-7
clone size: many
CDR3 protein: CASSHTPYYEQYF

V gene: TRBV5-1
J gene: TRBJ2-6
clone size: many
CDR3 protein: CASSLDAGKANVLTF

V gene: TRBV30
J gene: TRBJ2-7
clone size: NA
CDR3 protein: CAWRRYGGGYEQYF

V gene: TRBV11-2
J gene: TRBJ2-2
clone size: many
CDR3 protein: CASSLVRNTGELFF

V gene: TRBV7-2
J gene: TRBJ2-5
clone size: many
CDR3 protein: CASSPARTGPQETQYF

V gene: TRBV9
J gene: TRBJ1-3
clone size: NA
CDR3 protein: CASSVAGTAGNTIYF

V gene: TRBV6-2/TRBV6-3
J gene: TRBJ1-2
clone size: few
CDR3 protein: CASKDASGTGGTYTF

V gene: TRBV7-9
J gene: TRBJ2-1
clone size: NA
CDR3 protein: CASTPVGAAYNEQFF

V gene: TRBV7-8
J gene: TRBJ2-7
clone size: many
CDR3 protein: CASSLGPTAYEQYF

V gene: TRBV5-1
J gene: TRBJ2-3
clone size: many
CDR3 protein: CASSLNDPSTDTQYF

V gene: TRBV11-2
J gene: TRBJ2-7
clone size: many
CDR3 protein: CASSSLRFTAGLSYEQYF